Below, 7 T cell receptor beta chains from the same sample are listed, as sequenced in a study of OX40 agonist ivuxolimab in advanced cancers. TCRdb's table, derived via immunoSEQ multiplex PCR, lists solely in-frame clones and lacks some. The table records tens of thousands of clones, approximately 86% of them present only once. Material: CD4+ or CD8+ T cells sorted from blood, obtained in a trial of the OX40 agonist ivuxolimab. These receptors originate from an adult with an advanced solid tumor such as melanoma, head and neck, liver or kidney cancer.

The CDR3 here is CASSLGTSRVETQYF. The CDR3 bases are TGTGCCAGCAGCTTAGGGACTTCCAGGGTGGAGACCCAGTACTTC. The chain has TRBV7-7 and TRBJ2-5; either TRBD1 or TRBD2 may supply D (5 bases each). From germline, CDR1 is SSHAT and CDR2 FNYEAQ (reference sequence). The CDR3 consists of 15 residues. V dropped 1 base and J dropped 5 bases, with 14 bases sitting between them.

V usage is TRBV5-1 and J usage is TRBJ2-7, with D perhaps assigned TRBD1 or TRBD2 (6 bases each). Looked up from germline, CDR1 is SGHRS and CDR2 is YFSETQ. The CDR3 length is 15 residues. The V gene lost 1 base and the J gene lost 7 bases, with 18 bases spanning the gap. CDR3: CASSLTTGPAGEQYF. CDR3 sequence (DNA): TGCGCCAGCAGCTTGACGACAGGACCCGCGGGGGAGCAGTACTTC.

The rearrangement uses TRBV18 and TRBJ2-5; possible D gene TRBD2, 5 bases. V was shortened by 4 bases and J by 3 bases, with 9 bases between the two germline ends. Germline V gene data show CDR1 as KGHSH and CDR2 as LQKENI. This CDR3 spans 13 amino acids. This CDR3 reads CASSLTREETQYF. DNA for the CDR3: TGTGCCAGCTCACTTACGAGGGAAGAGACCCAGTACTTC.

The CDR3 region is CASSTPREKLFF. Here the CDR3 DNA reads TGTGCCAGCAGCACCCCGAGGGAAAAACTGTTTTTT. The chain has TRBV28 and TRBJ1-4; no firm D call. CDR3 size: 12 residues. Germline V gene data show CDR1 as MDHEN and CDR2 as SYDVKM. V lost 6 bases and J 8 bases, leaving 10 bases between the germline ends.

A few counts support this clone. This sequence joins TRBV10-3 and TRBJ1-1, with D possibly being TRBD1 (5 bases). CDR3 size: 17 residues. Trimming removed 0 bases at V and 0 bases at J, with 14 bases between. Looked up from germline, CDR1 is ENHRY and CDR2 is SYGVKD. As DNA, the CDR3 is TGTGCCATCAGTGAGTCGACGGGGGGACTCATGAACACTGAAGCTTTCTTT. Translated: CAISESTGGLMNTEAFF.

The gene calls are TRBV7-9 and TRBJ1-1; D perhaps matches TRBD1 (6 bases). Germline V gene sequence: CDR1 SEHNR, CDR2 FQNEAQ (reference sequence). This CDR3 contains 15 residues. V shed 6 bases and J shed 4 bases, with 18 bases lying between them. The chain's CDR3 is CASRGWGGGGTEAFF. CDR3 DNA sequence: TGTGCCAGCAGGGGCTGGGGAGGGGGAGGCACTGAAGCTTTCTTT.

The rearrangement uses TRBV11-3 and TRBJ2-5, with 8 bases lining up with TRBD2. Unmatched junction bases numbered 10, after V lost 1 base and J lost 3 bases. The CDR3 is 17 amino acids. CDR1 SGHNT and CDR2 YENEEA come from the germline V gene. The CDR3 loop is CASSLGRGRTPKETQYF. The DNA for the CDR3 is TGTGCCAGCAGCTTAGGCCGCGGGAGGACCCCCAAAGAGACCCAGTACTTC.